Following are 25 T cell receptor beta chains from one sample sequenced in a study of blood T cells in healthy people across ages. Through a sample-barcoded 5' primer and a J-beta primer mix, a second PCR was run for 7 to 11 cycles. Using its own MiXCR run on the 5' RACE reads, TCRdb lists one record per CDR3 protein. The data hold roughly 2 million distinct CDR3 sequences, with roughly 52% observed a single time. The sample consisted of blood. The receptor set was obtained from a woman aged 35 to 49 in good health.

This clonotype was seen just once. CDR3 DNA: TGTGCCAGCAGTTTAGTCGGACAGGGGGGGGGTCAGCCCCAGCATTTT. This encodes CASSLVGQGGGQPQHF. This chain uses TRBV27 with TRBJ1-5; 10 bases agree with TRBD1. The CDR3 is made up of 16 amino acids. Trimming took 2 bases from V and 6 from J; bases not matched to a gene: 7. Germline V lookup: CDR1 MNHEY, CDR2 SMNVEV (reference sequence).

The V gene is TRBV7-2, the J gene TRBJ2-5, with unresolved D. The CDR3 has 13 residues. V was trimmed by 5 bases and J by 5 bases, leaving 12 bases between them. Germline values: CDR1 SGHTA, CDR2 FQGNSA. The CDR3 DNA is TGTGCCAGCAGCGCTGGCCCCAGGGAGACCCAGTACTTC. Residues: CASSAGPRETQYF.

This clonotype came up once. The junction and the germline gene differ at one end; a read error may be behind it. This chain uses TRBV4-2 with TRBJ2-1; D remains unclear. CDR3 size: 17 residues. Germline CDR1 LGHNA, CDR2 YNFKEQ. CDR3 DNA: TGTGTCAGCAGCCAAGATCTAGGGATGGGCTCCTACAATGAGCAGTTCTTC. Its protein product is CVSSQDLGMGSYNEQFF.

The table lists this clonotype with a few counts. V is TRBV5-1 and J is TRBJ2-5, with 12 nucleotides matching TRBD2. This CDR3 has 15 amino acids. From germline, CDR1 is SGHRS and CDR2 YFSETQ. V was pared by 6 bases and J by 5 bases, with 8 bases of the junction left unmatched. The CDR3 loop is CASKRTSGDGETQYF. DNA of the CDR3: TGCGCCAGCAAGAGGACTAGCGGGGATGGGGAGACCCAGTACTTC.

V is TRBV5-1 and J is TRBJ2-3; 7 bases are shared with TRBD1. The CDR3 has 16 residues. The trim removed 4 bases at V and 0 bases at J, leaving 8 bases unmatched. The V gene's germline CDR1 is SGHRS and CDR2 YFSETQ. The CDR3 coding sequence is TGCGCCAGCAGCCTCGACAGGGTTTCTAGCACAGATACGCAGTATTTT. This sequence encodes CASSLDRVSSTDTQYF.

The chain uses TRBV7-2 and TRBJ2-4, with 7 bases lining up with TRBD1. The germline V gene has CDR1 SGHTA and CDR2 FQGNSA. Germline trimming cut 5 bases from V and 13 bases from J; bases unmatched to any gene: 8. The length of the CDR3 is 12 residues. CDR3 in amino acids: CASSTRQGRQYF. CDR3 in DNA: TGTGCCAGCAGCACTCGACAGGGCCGGCAGTACTTC.

There are a few counts of this clonotype. This sequence joins TRBV7-2 and TRBJ1-2; 8 positions match TRBD1. In germline, CDR1 is SGHTA, CDR2 FQGNSA. This CDR3 spans 15 amino acids. V lost 5 bases, J lost 3 bases, and 8 bases stayed unmatched. The CDR3 here is CASSPSGTGHYGYTF. Here the CDR3 DNA reads TGTGCCAGCAGCCCCTCCGGGACAGGACACTATGGCTACACCTTC. The whole variable domain, filled in from reference TRBV7-2 and TRBJ1-2, reads GAGVSQSPSNKVTEKGKDVELRCDPISGHTALYWYRQSLGQGLEFLIYFQGNSAPDKSGLPSDRFSAERTGGSVSTLTIQRTQQEDSAVYLCASSPSGTGHYGYTFGSGTRLTVV.

The rearrangement uses TRBV20-1 and TRBJ1-1; weak D call: TRBD1 (5 bases). Germline V gene sequence: CDR1 DFQATT, CDR2 SNEGSKA (reference sequence). The CDR3 spans 12 residues. The V gene lost 4 bases and the J gene lost 3 bases, with 9 bases spanning the gap. As DNA, the CDR3 is TGCAGTGCTATTCGCAGGGACACTGAAGCTTTCTTT. It yields the protein CSAIRRDTEAFF.

The rearrangement joins TRBV6-6 to TRBJ2-1, with unresolved D. With 2 bases removed from V and 2 bases from J, the gap between germline ends came to 10 bases. This CDR3 comprises 15 residues. The germline V gene has CDR1 MNHNY and CDR2 SVGAGI (reference sequence). CDR3 loop: CASSYVVGPYNEQFF. CDR3 in DNA: TGTGCCAGCAGTTACGTCGTGGGCCCCTACAATGAGCAGTTCTTC.

This sequence joins TRBV7-8 and TRBJ1-2, with D uncertain. CDR3 length: 17 residues. The germline CDR1 and CDR2 sequences are SGHVS and FQNEAQ. Trimming took 1 base from V and 7 from J, leaving 22 bases between them. CDR3 sequence: CASSLDVEGSLLGGYTF. CDR3 in DNA: TGTGCCAGCAGCTTAGACGTGGAGGGATCACTTTTGGGTGGCTACACCTTC. The full variable domain, with the rest looked up from reference TRBV7-8 and TRBJ1-2, is GAGVSQSPRYKVAKRGQDVALRCDPISGHVSLFWYQQALGQGPEFLTYFQNEAQLDKSGLPSDRFFAERPEGSVSTLKIQRTQQEDSAVYLCASSLDVEGSLLGGYTFGSGTRLTVV.

This sequence joins TRBV20-1 and TRBJ2-1, with D unclear. V gave up 0 bases and J gave up 4 bases, with 13 bases separating them. The CDR3 is 15 amino acids. Germline CDR1 is DFQATT and CDR2 is SNEGSKA (reference sequence). CDR3: CSARDLAVPYNEQFF. In nucleotides, the CDR3 is TGCAGTGCTAGAGATCTTGCCGTGCCTTACAATGAGCAGTTCTTC.

The chain carries TRBV4-3 and TRBJ2-5; 9 bases fit TRBD1. The DNA matches TRBJ2-7 better at its end, which makes the J call doubtful. Germline V gives CDR1 LGHNA, CDR2 YSLEER. The CDR3 runs 16 residues. The CDR3, as DNA: TGCGCCAGCAGCCAAGTCCTGGGACAGGGTCCCCACGAGCAGTACTTC. The encoded protein is CASSQVLGQGPHEQYF.

The table lists this clonotype with a count of one. The gene calls are TRBV28 and TRBJ1-2; 8 bases match TRBD1. The junction had 6 bases not matched to a gene; V was cut back by 1 base and J by 2 bases. Germline-derived CDR1 and CDR2 are MDHEN and SYDVKM. This CDR3 has 16 amino acids. The chain's CDR3 is CASSLFGAGGNYGYTF. The CDR3 coding sequence is TGTGCCAGCAGTTTATTTGGGGCAGGGGGCAACTATGGCTACACCTTC.

This clonotype was counted between two and nine times. The gene calls are TRBV3-1 and TRBJ2-7; unclear D gene. This CDR3 is 15 amino acids long. The germline V gene encodes CDR1 LGHDT and CDR2 YNNKEL (reference sequence). V was shortened by 0 bases and J by 2 bases, with 11 bases between the two germline ends. CDR3 region: CASSQDPAPTYEQYF. The CDR3 coding sequence is TGTGCCAGCAGCCAAGATCCCGCACCTACCTACGAGCAGTACTTC.

This clonotype turned up a few times. The chain links TRBV29-1 to TRBJ2-5; D possibly corresponds to TRBD2 (6 bases). This CDR3 has 12 amino acids. CDR1 is SQVTM, CDR2 ANQGSEA, per germline. The V and J ends lost 7 bases and 3 bases respectively, with 12 bases between them. CDR3 residues: CSGAGGEETQYF. The CDR3 nucleotides are TGCAGCGGGGCCGGGGGAGAAGAGACCCAGTACTTC.

This clonotype occurred a few times. The chain is built from TRBV20-1 and TRBJ2-7; tentatively, D is TRBD2 (6 bases). Trimming removed 6 bases at V and 2 bases at J, with 14 bases between. This CDR3 contains 13 residues. Germline CDR1 reads DFQATT; CDR2 reads SNEGSKA (reference sequence). The CDR3 region is CSADGGNPYEQYF. In nucleotides, the CDR3 is TGCAGTGCAGACGGGGGAAACCCCTACGAGCAGTACTTC.

The chain links TRBV6-6 to TRBJ2-1; D is perhaps TRBD1 (5 bases). V was shortened by 2 bases and J by 12 bases, with 20 bases between the two germline ends. Germline-derived CDR1 and CDR2 are MNHNY and SVGAGI (reference sequence). The CDR3 spans 15 residues. The CDR3 spells CASSYGQGLFGRQFF. CDR3 bases: TGTGCCAGCAGTTACGGGCAGGGCCTCTTTGGACGGCAGTTCTTC.

The chain links TRBV6-2 or TRBV6-3 to TRBJ1-2; no clear D. Germline CDR1 and CDR2: MNHEY and SVGEGT. The CDR3 has 13 amino acids. Trimming removed 6 bases from V and 8 bases from J, with 16 bases in between. CDR3 bases: TGTGCCAGCAGCCATAGGTCCACCGCGGGCTACACCTTC. Translated: CASSHRSTAGYTF.

This clonotype was seen a few times. V gene TRBV7-2 combines with J gene TRBJ2-1, with 10 positions matching TRBD1. CDR3 length: 15 residues. The ends lost 5 bases at V and 4 bases at J; junction bases unmatched: 5. Germline CDR1 is SGHTA and CDR2 is FQGNSA. This CDR3 is CASSRPGQGYNEQFF. The CDR3 DNA sequence: TGTGCCAGCAGCCGGCCGGGACAGGGGTACAATGAGCAGTTCTTC.

This clonotype was found many times. J is TRBJ1-5 and V is TRBV4-2; D not certain. Germline-derived CDR1 and CDR2 are LGHNA and YNFKEQ. The ends were cut back, 1 base at V and 5 bases at J, with 6 bases in the middle. The CDR3 consists of 13 residues. CDR3 sequence (DNA): TGTGCCAGCAGCCAAGGGCGGGATCAGCCCCAGCATTTT. This gives the protein CASSQGRDQPQHF.

The chain carries TRBV7-2 and TRBJ2-3; no reliable D call. This CDR3 region has 16 residues. Germline V lookup: CDR1 SGHTA, CDR2 FQGNSA. Trimming cost V 5 bases and J 3 bases, with 18 bases left between them. The CDR3 sequence is CASSHDWWKRTDTQYF. The DNA for the CDR3 is TGTGCCAGCAGCCACGACTGGTGGAAGAGGACAGATACGCAGTATTTT. The full variable domain, its missing parts supplied by reference TRBV7-2 and TRBJ2-3, is GAGVSQSPSNKVTEKGKDVELRCDPISGHTALYWYRQSLGQGLEFLIYFQGNSAPDKSGLPSDRFSAERTGGSVSTLTIQRTQQEDSAVYLCASSHDWWKRTDTQYFGPGTRLTVL.

The chain uses TRBV24-1 and TRBJ2-1; 7 bases match TRBD1. This CDR3 is 16 amino acids long. The germline V gene has CDR1 KGHDR and CDR2 SFDVKD. Trimming cost V 3 bases and J 5 bases; bases outside gene matches: 9. CDR3 DNA: TGTGCCACCAGTGATAAAGGACAGGCCTACCACAATGAGCAGTTCTTC. Translation gives CATSDKGQAYHNEQFF.

This clonotype was detected a few times. This chain connects TRBV15 to TRBJ2-3; 7 positions agree with TRBD1. Germline lookup yields CDR1 LNHNV and CDR2 YYDKDF (reference sequence). V lost 8 bases, J lost 1 base, and 9 bases stayed unmatched. This CDR3 contains 15 residues. For the CDR3, the DNA is TGTGCCACCGGGATAGACAGGGATGGCACAGATACGCAGTATTTT. It encodes CATGIDRDGTDTQYF. Variable domain in full (rest from reference TRBV15 and TRBJ2-3): DAMVIQNPRYQVTQFGKPVTLSCSQTLNHNVMYWYQQKSSQAPKLLFHYYDKDFNNEADTPDNFQSRRPNTSFCFLDIRSPGLGDTAMYLCATGIDRDGTDTQYFGPGTRLTVL.

The chain employs TRBV28 and TRBJ2-1; 9 bases fit TRBD2. The J segment lost 3 bases and the V segment lost 5 bases, leaving 5 bases of the junction unmatched. The CDR3 sequence is 15 residues long. The germline V gene encodes CDR1 MDHEN and CDR2 SYDVKM. The DNA for the CDR3 is TGTGCCAGCAGTCGAGCGGGGGGCCTCTACAATGAGCAGTTCTTC. This sequence encodes CASSRAGGLYNEQFF.

In nucleotides, the CDR3 is TGTGCCAGCAGCTTGGGACCGGGACAGCCCGATGGCTACACCTTC. Its protein product is CASSLGPGQPDGYTF. This rearrangement joins TRBV7-3 to TRBJ1-2; TRBD1 agrees at 7 bases. The germline V gene has CDR1 SGHTA and CDR2 FQGTGA. CDR3 length equals 15 residues. V dropped 3 bases and J dropped 6; count of bases not matched to a gene: 10.